This TCR beta chain was recorded in a study of regulatory T cells in long-lasting Graves disease. V was shortened by 5 bases and J by 7 bases, with 18 bases between the two germline ends. The CDR3 runs to 15 residues. CDR1 and CDR2 from the germline V gene are DFQATT and SNEGSKA (reference sequence). Study-level results: TCR diversity was lower in persistent Graves' patients than in newly diagnosed ones. Favoring TRBV28, TRBJ1-2 and TRBJ2-5 was a feature seen in persistent disease. Study was limited to peripheral blood, excluding thyroid tissue.

TCR beta libraries were built with iRepertoire HTBI primers and Arm-PCR of CDR3 regions. TCRdb passed the multiplex PCR reads through MiXCR, listing each CDR3 protein once. The data hold some 280,000 distinct CDR3 sequences, with 22% observed a single time. Time point defined: persistent/refractory GD, antithyroid drugs over 5 years with positive TRAb. RNA isolated from PBMCs was used to make the TCR library. Enrollment of patients was through an endocrinology department in Xi'an, China. As to this clonotype: Its antigen is not known.

This sample comprised peripheral blood mononuclear cells (PBMCs), obtained when the disease was refractory, from a patient treated with antithyroid drugs. This receptor was identified in a female donor with Graves disease. The chain uses TRBV20-1 and TRBJ1-6; D is possibly TRBD1 (6 bases). The CDR3 region is CSAFPRDRRNSPLHF. DNA of the CDR3: TGCAGTGCTTTCCCCCGCGACAGGCGCAATTCACCCCTCCACTTT.